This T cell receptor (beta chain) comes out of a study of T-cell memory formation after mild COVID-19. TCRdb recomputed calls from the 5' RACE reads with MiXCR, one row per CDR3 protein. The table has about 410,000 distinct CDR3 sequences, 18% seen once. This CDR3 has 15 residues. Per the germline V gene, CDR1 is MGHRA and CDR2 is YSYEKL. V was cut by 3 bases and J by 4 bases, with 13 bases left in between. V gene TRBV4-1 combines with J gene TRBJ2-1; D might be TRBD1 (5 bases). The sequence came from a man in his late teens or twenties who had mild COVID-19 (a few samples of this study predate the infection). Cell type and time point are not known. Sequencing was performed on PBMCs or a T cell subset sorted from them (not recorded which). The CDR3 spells CASSQGQVSYNEQFF. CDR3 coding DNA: TGCGCCAGCAGCCAGGGGCAGGTTTCTTACAATGAGCAGTTCTTC.